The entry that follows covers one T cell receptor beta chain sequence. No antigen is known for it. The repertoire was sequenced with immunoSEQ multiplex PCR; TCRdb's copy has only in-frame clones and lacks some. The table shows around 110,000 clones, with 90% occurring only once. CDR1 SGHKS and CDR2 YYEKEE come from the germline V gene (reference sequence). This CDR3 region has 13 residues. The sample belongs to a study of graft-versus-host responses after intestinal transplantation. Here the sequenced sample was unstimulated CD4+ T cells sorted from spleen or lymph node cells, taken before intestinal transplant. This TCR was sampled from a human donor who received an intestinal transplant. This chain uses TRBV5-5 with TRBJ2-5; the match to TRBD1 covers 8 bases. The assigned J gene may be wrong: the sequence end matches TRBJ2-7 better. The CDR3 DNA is TGTGCCAGCAGCTCGGACAGGGTCGGCGAGCAGTACTTC. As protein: CASSSDRVGEQYF.